The present T cell receptor (beta chain) was sequenced within a study of blood T cell repertoires in COVID-19. Study details: PBMCs, B-cell-depleted T cells, or T cells were the source of the cDNA or gDNA that made up the material.

This table comes from immunoSEQ multiplex PCR, and its TCRdb copy is limited to in-frame clones, with some not included. The sample contains about 180,000 clones, around 85% of which appear only once. This clone is a singleton in its sample. The sequence was obtained from a person aged 65 to 85 with COVID-19, enrolled during active disease. Sequencing was carried out using peripheral blood.

This CDR3 is CASSERASGSEQFF. The CDR3 nucleotides are TGTGCCAGCAGTGAACGCGCTAGCGGGAGTGAGCAGTTCTTC. The V gene is TRBV6-1, the J gene TRBJ2-1; 10 nucleotides agree with TRBD2. Germline lookup yields CDR1 MNHNS and CDR2 SASEGT. V lost 2 bases, J lost 9 bases, and 4 bases stayed unmatched. The CDR3 length is 14 residues.